These T cell receptor beta chains were read from a single sample in a study of control samples from healthy donors and cancer patients. Method: immunoSEQ multiplex PCR; TCRdb's copy keeps in-frame clones and lacks some. The table includes 100,000 or so clones, 80% to 90% detected once. The sample was blood. These receptors came from a woman in her forties or fifties in good health. Each CDR3 is given with its conserved first and last residue. The order of the fields is V gene, clone size, J gene, D gene, CDR3 protein, CDR3 DNA. The D gene is left open where the match is weak. Rows give clone size only sometimes, using once, few, many, or a class for an expanded clone.

V: TRBV2
size: -
J: TRBJ2-4
D: -
CDR3: CASGGTSLAKNIQYF
DNA: TGTGCCAGCGGAGGAACATCTCTAGCCAAAAACATTCAGTACTTC

V: TRBV12-3/TRBV12-4
size: -
J: TRBJ2-1
D: -
CDR3: CASSRDSYNEQFF
DNA: TGTGCCAGCAGTCGGGACTCTTACAATGAGCAGTTCTTC

V: TRBV14
size: -
J: TRBJ2-7
D: -
CDR3: CASSQEFVGHEQYF
DNA: TGTGCCAGCAGCCAAGAATTTGTCGGCCACGAGCAGTACTTC

V: TRBV24-1
size: once
J: TRBJ2-5
D: TRBD1
CDR3: CATSGPDLRDRYQETQYF
DNA: TGTGCCACCAGTGGGCCGGATCTCCGGGACAGGTACCAAGAGACCCAGTACTTC

V: TRBV28
size: -
J: TRBJ1-5
D: TRBD1
CDR3: CASSLGGTGNQPQHF
DNA: TGTGCCAGCAGTTTGGGGGGGACAGGCAATCAGCCCCAGCATTTT

V: TRBV3-1/TRBV3-2
size: -
J: TRBJ2-7
D: TRBD2
CDR3: CASSRSGGDFSYEQYF
DNA: TGTGCCAGCTCCCGTAGCGGGGGGGATTTCTCCTACGAGCAGTACTTC

V: TRBV9
size: -
J: TRBJ2-2
D: -
CDR3: CASSVAGNTGELFF
DNA: TGTGCCAGCAGCGTAGCGGGGAACACCGGGGAGCTGTTTTTT

V: TRBV6-9
size: -
J: TRBJ1-1
D: TRBD1
CDR3: CASNPTGGTEAFF
DNA: TGTGCCAGCAATCCAACAGGGGGCACTGAAGCTTTCTTT

V: TRBV11-3
size: -
J: TRBJ1-1
D: -
CDR3: CASSLGTGEAFF
DNA: TGTGCCAGCAGCTTAGGTACTGGAGAAGCTTTCTTT

V: TRBV7-9
size: -
J: TRBJ2-3
D: -
CDR3: CASSLIRSSTDTQYF
DNA: TGTGCCAGCAGCTTAATACGGTCTAGCACAGATACGCAGTATTTT

V: TRBV2
size: -
J: TRBJ2-2
D: -
CDR3: CASKKTGPGTGELFF
DNA: TGTGCCAGCAAAAAAACAGGACCCGGCACCGGGGAGCTGTTTTTT

V: TRBV9
size: -
J: TRBJ1-6
D: -
CDR3: CASSVGGVQNSPLHF
DNA: TGTGCCAGCAGCGTAGGAGGGGTCCAGAATTCACCCCTCCACTTT

V: TRBV19
size: -
J: TRBJ1-4
D: -
CDR3: CASSIGGVLYEKLFF
DNA: TGTGCCAGTAGTATAGGTGGGGTCTTGTACGAAAAACTGTTTTTT

V: TRBV4-3
size: -
J: TRBJ1-2
D: -
CDR3: CASSQDASRNYGYTF
DNA: TGCGCCAGCAGCCAAGATGCCAGCCGTAACTATGGCTACACCTTC

V: TRBV5-4
size: -
J: TRBJ1-2
D: -
CDR3: CASSLDAGTGGYTF
DNA: TGTGCCAGCAGCTTGGATGCGGGGACGGGTGGCTACACCTTC

V: TRBV7-8
size: -
J: TRBJ2-1
D: -
CDR3: CASSSPAGAGEQFF
DNA: TGTGCCAGCAGCTCGCCGGCGGGGGCCGGTGAGCAGTTCTTC

V: TRBV6-2/TRBV6-3
size: -
J: TRBJ1-1
D: -
CDR3: CASSYGNEAFF
DNA: TGTGCCAGCAGTTACGGGAATGAAGCTTTCTTT

V: TRBV5-1
size: -
J: TRBJ1-2
D: TRBD1
CDR3: CASSPSGTGAGYTF
DNA: TGCGCCAGCAGCCCCTCCGGGACAGGGGCTGGCTACACCTTC

V: TRBV5-1
size: -
J: TRBJ2-1
D: TRBD2
CDR3: CASSLGSLAGGSYNEQFF
DNA: TGCGCCAGCAGCTTGGGCTCGCTAGCGGGGGGTTCCTACAATGAGCAGTTCTTC

V: TRBV7-2
size: -
J: TRBJ1-5
D: -
CDR3: CASTENPGMRPQHF
DNA: TGTGCCAGCACCGAAAATCCGGGGATGAGGCCCCAGCATTTT

V: TRBV11-3
size: -
J: TRBJ2-7
D: TRBD2
CDR3: CASSLEGTSGEQYF
DNA: TGTGCCAGCAGCTTAGAAGGGACTAGCGGGGAGCAGTACTTC

V: TRBV7-9
size: -
J: TRBJ2-6
D: TRBD1
CDR3: CASSTLPQGAGGANVLTF
DNA: TGTGCCAGCAGCACTCTACCGCAGGGGGCCGGTGGGGCCAACGTCCTGACTTTC

V: TRBV6-2/TRBV6-3
size: -
J: TRBJ1-5
D: TRBD1
CDR3: CASSYDRAINQPQHF
DNA: TGTGCCAGCAGTTACGACAGGGCTATCAATCAGCCCCAGCATTTT

V: TRBV5-1
size: -
J: TRBJ2-3
D: -
CDR3: CASSLDSVSTDTQYF
DNA: TGCGCCAGCAGCTTAGACTCGGTGAGCACAGATACGCAGTATTTT

V: TRBV24-1
size: -
J: TRBJ2-1
D: -
CDR3: CATARDAQAEQFF
DNA: TGTGCCACCGCTCGGGACGCCCAAGCTGAGCAGTTCTTC

V: TRBV7-2
size: -
J: TRBJ2-1
D: -
CDR3: CASSLGGGPFDEQFF
DNA: TGTGCCAGCAGCTTAGGTGGGGGGCCTTTCGATGAGCAGTTCTTC

V: TRBV6-5
size: -
J: TRBJ1-5
D: TRBD1
CDR3: CASSPWTGSQPQHF
DNA: TGTGCCAGCAGCCCCTGGACAGGTTCTCAGCCCCAGCATTTT

V: TRBV19
size: -
J: TRBJ1-5
D: TRBD1
CDR3: CASSIIGRGGRQPQHF
DNA: TGTGCCAGTAGTATTATCGGCAGGGGGGGCCGGCAGCCCCAGCATTTT

V: TRBV12-3/TRBV12-4
size: -
J: TRBJ1-3
D: -
CDR3: CASLGDSGNTIYF
DNA: TGTGCCAGCCTGGGGGACTCTGGAAACACCATATATTTT

V: TRBV11-3
size: -
J: TRBJ2-5
D: -
CDR3: CASSPDTEETQYF
DNA: TGTGCCAGCAGCCCCGACACAGAAGAGACCCAGTACTTC

V: TRBV23-1
size: -
J: TRBJ2-7
D: -
CDR3: CASSPGGGNSYEQYF
DNA: TGCGCCAGCAGTCCTGGGGGTGGGAATTCCTACGAGCAGTACTTC

V: TRBV14
size: -
J: TRBJ2-7
D: -
CDR3: CASSQTRDRRYEQYF
DNA: TGTGCCAGCAGCCAGACTAGGGACAGAAGATACGAGCAGTACTTC

V: TRBV30
size: once
J: TRBJ1-2
D: TRBD1
CDR3: CATKTRDRGGYTF
DNA: TGTGCCACAAAAACCCGGGACAGGGGCGGCTACACCTTC

V: TRBV7-2
size: -
J: TRBJ2-3
D: -
CDR3: CASSDGSRDTQYF
DNA: TGTGCCAGCAGCGATGGAAGCAGAGATACGCAGTATTTT

V: TRBV7-9
size: -
J: TRBJ2-7
D: -
CDR3: CASSAFNAVSEQYF
DNA: TGTGCCAGCAGCGCCTTTAACGCCGTATCCGAGCAGTACTTC

V: TRBV11-2
size: -
J: TRBJ2-3
D: -
CDR3: CASSQHLGDTQYF
DNA: TGTGCCAGCAGCCAGCATTTGGGAGATACGCAGTATTTT

V: TRBV6-5
size: -
J: TRBJ1-6
D: -
CDR3: CASTLGTENSPLHF
DNA: TGTGCCAGCACCCTTGGGACGGAAAATTCACCCCTCCACTTT

V: TRBV4-2
size: -
J: TRBJ1-5
D: -
CDR3: CASSQGQGSDQPQHF
DNA: TGTGCCAGCAGCCAGGGTCAGGGGTCGGATCAGCCCCAGCATTTT

V: TRBV29-1
size: -
J: TRBJ2-1
D: -
CDR3: CSASPGYNEQFF
DNA: TGCAGCGCCAGCCCGGGGTACAATGAGCAGTTCTTC

V: TRBV2
size: -
J: TRBJ1-3
D: -
CDR3: CASRAGDFGNTIYF
DNA: TGTGCCAGCAGGGCAGGGGACTTTGGAAACACCATATATTTT

V: TRBV19
size: -
J: TRBJ1-2
D: TRBD1
CDR3: CASTILTGNYGYTF
DNA: TGTGCCAGTACCATACTGACAGGGAACTATGGCTACACCTTC

V: TRBV6-5
size: -
J: TRBJ1-1
D: TRBD1
CDR3: CASRRGRGPAFF
DNA: TGTGCCAGCAGAAGGGGCAGGGGGCCAGCTTTCTTT

V: TRBV29-1
size: -
J: TRBJ2-5
D: TRBD2
CDR3: CSAASGGAIQETQYF
DNA: TGCAGCGCTGCTAGCGGGGGAGCAATCCAAGAGACCCAGTACTTC

V: TRBV7-2
size: -
J: TRBJ2-3
D: -
CDR3: CASSLGHSTDTQYF
DNA: TGTGCCAGCAGCTTAGGACACAGCACAGATACGCAGTATTTT

V: TRBV27
size: -
J: TRBJ2-5
D: TRBD1
CDR3: CASRGTGSFQETQYF
DNA: TGTGCCAGCAGGGGGACAGGGTCGTTCCAAGAGACCCAGTACTTC

V: TRBV10-1
size: -
J: TRBJ2-3
D: -
CDR3: CASSESSLDGRPDTQYF
DNA: TGCGCCAGCAGTGAGTCCTCTCTGGACGGCAGGCCAGATACGCAGTATTTT

V: TRBV5-4
size: -
J: TRBJ1-2
D: -
CDR3: CASSLGSGAQGYTF
DNA: TGTGCCAGCAGCTTGGGGTCAGGGGCTCAAGGCTACACCTTC

V: TRBV7-9
size: -
J: TRBJ1-5
D: -
CDR3: CASSLGGDGQPQHF
DNA: TGTGCCAGCAGCTTAGGAGGGGATGGCCAGCCCCAGCATTTT

V: TRBV27
size: -
J: TRBJ1-1
D: TRBD1
CDR3: CASSLGQGRYENTEAFF
DNA: TGTGCCAGCAGTTTGGGACAGGGAAGATATGAGAACACTGAAGCTTTCTTT

V: TRBV14
size: -
J: TRBJ2-4
D: TRBD2
CDR3: CASSSGTSGGLAKNIQYF
DNA: TGTGCCAGCAGTTCCGGGACTAGCGGGGGACTAGCCAAAAACATTCAGTACTTC

V: TRBV5-6
size: -
J: TRBJ2-5
D: -
CDR3: CASSPPGAIETQYF
DNA: TGTGCCAGCAGCCCCCCGGGGGCGATAGAGACCCAGTACTTC

V: TRBV19
size: -
J: TRBJ1-2
D: -
CDR3: CASSIRQYGYTF
DNA: TGTGCCAGTAGTATTCGGCAGTATGGCTACACCTTC

V: TRBV7-2
size: -
J: TRBJ1-5
D: -
CDR3: CASSQTGFNQPQHF
DNA: TGTGCCAGCAGCCAGACTGGGTTTAATCAGCCCCAGCATTTT

V: TRBV2
size: -
J: TRBJ1-4
D: -
CDR3: CASVPRGNEKLFF
DNA: TGTGCCTCAGTACCGCGGGGGAATGAAAAACTGTTTTTT

V: TRBV7-2
size: -
J: TRBJ2-4
D: TRBD1
CDR3: CASSPRTGGGKNIQYF
DNA: TGTGCCAGCAGCCCCAGGACAGGGGGCGGCAAAAACATTCAGTACTTC

V: TRBV19
size: -
J: TRBJ1-5
D: -
CDR3: CASSKDLDQPQHF
DNA: TGTGCCAGTAGTAAAGATCTAGATCAGCCCCAGCATTTT

V: TRBV11-2
size: -
J: TRBJ2-3
D: TRBD1
CDR3: CASSSTGTVQYF
DNA: TGTGCCAGCAGCTCAACGGGGACAGTTCAGTATTTT

V: TRBV7-3
size: once
J: TRBJ2-7
D: TRBD1
CDR3: CASSLIPGQNYEQYF
DNA: TGTGCCAGCAGCTTAATTCCGGGACAGAACTACGAGCAGTACTTC

V: TRBV10-3
size: -
J: TRBJ1-1
D: -
CDR3: CAIRGRDTGLGEAFF
DNA: TGTGCCATCAGGGGCAGGGATACAGGGCTAGGGGAAGCTTTCTTT

V: TRBV19
size: -
J: TRBJ1-2
D: -
CDR3: CASSGSFYGYTF
DNA: TGTGCCAGTAGCGGCTCCTTCTATGGCTACACCTTC